This TCR beta chain was sequenced during a study of blood T cell repertoires in COVID-19. About the research overall: COVID-19 samples collected from the United States, Italy and Spain covered acute and convalescent phases. Sources were T cells, B-cell-depleted T cells, or PBMCs; the material itself was cDNA or gDNA.

In the study's own analysis: Using reference gene primer amplification, nucleated cell counts were estimated. Here immunoSEQ multiplex PCR was the method, and the copy in TCRdb shows in-frame clones only, minus some. The V and J calls and the clone size are those of that table, but D and trimming were determined from the DNA. The sample holds 100,000 to 150,000 clones; about 89% are singletons and the top ten take approximately 10%. Seattle's enrolled individuals joined amid active infection and were then monitored longitudinally. The TCR originated in a woman between 70 and 85 years old with COVID-19, enrolled during active disease. The sequenced material came from peripheral blood.

This CDR3 reads CAIRPDRGRVGGELFF. The CDR3 DNA reads as TGTGCCATCAGACCCGACAGGGGGCGCGTCGGCGGGGAGCTGTTTTTT. The chain couples TRBV10-3 to TRBJ2-2, with 10 bases lining up with TRBD1. CDR1 is ENHRY, CDR2 SYGVKD, per germline. This CDR3 is built from 16 residues. V lost 6 bases, J lost 7 bases, and 11 bases stayed unmatched.